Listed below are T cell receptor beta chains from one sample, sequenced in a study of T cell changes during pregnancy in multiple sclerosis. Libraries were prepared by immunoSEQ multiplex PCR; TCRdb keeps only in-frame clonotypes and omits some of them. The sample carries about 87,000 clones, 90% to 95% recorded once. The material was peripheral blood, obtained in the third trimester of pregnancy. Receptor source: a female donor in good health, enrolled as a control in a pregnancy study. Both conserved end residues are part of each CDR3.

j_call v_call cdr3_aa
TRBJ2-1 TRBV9 CASSVGGAGAFHEQFF
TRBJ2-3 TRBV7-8 CASSLAVGRSTDTQYF
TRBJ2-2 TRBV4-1 CASSQVQTSSTGELFF
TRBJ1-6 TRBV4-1 CASSLGQGNSPLHF
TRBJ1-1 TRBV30 CAWTGGGTEAFF
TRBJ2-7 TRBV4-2 CASSQGEGAYEQYF
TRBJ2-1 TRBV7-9 CASSPSGTSGISSYNEQFF
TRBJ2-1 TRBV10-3 CAISEAQTSGRAAYNEQFF
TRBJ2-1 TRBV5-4 CASSSGLAGSYNEQFF
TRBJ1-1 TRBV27 CASSDRASAATEAFF
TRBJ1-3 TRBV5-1 CASSLDQGGNGNTIYF
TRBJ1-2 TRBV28 CASRSREGYTF
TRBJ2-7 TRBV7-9 CASSGGQAVYEQYF
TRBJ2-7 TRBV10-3 CAISDTGDGGEQYF
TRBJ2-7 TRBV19 CASSQAGGPYEQYF
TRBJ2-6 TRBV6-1 CASSEARAGANVLTF
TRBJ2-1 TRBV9 CASSVAGGSGSEEQFF
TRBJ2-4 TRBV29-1 CSVDGGVANIQYF
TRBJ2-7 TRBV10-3 CATVTRVTGGSSYEQYF
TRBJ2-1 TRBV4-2 CASSQAAGNYNEQFF
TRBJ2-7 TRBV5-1 CASSSGTSGTYEQYF
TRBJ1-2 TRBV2 CASVEGPNGGYTF
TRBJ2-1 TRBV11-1 CASSFTGVPQGEQFF
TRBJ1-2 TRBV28 CASRDRGKNYGYTF
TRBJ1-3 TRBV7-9 CASSLSRGGSGNTIYF
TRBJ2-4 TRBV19 CASRRDSKNIQYF
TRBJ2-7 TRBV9 CASSEGTSGSYEQYF
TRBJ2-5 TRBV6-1 CASSELRGLAESPETQYF
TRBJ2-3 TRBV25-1 CASSSPSGKGADTQYF
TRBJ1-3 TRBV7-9 CASSLGAAASGNTIYF
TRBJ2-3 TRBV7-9 CASSARLASSTDTQYF
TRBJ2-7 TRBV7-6 CASSGRTGRINYEQYF
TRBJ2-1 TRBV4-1 CASSLLGLVYNEQFF
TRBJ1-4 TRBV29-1 CSVESGDNEKLFF
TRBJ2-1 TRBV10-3 CAISPRSSYNEQFF
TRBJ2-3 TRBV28 CASSFSSSGVISTDTQYF
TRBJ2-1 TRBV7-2 CASSLLAGGTYNEQFF
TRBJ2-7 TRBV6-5 CASSYGGSGYEQYF
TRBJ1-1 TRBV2 CASRAGIEAFF
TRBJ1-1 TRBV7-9 CASSLGLGRNTEAFF
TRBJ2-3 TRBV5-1 CASSTGTSGMGLYTQYF
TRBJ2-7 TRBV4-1 CASSPSTGQGYEQYF
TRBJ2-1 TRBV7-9 CASSLLAGGWNEQFF
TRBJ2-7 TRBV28 CASSLGLSYEQYF
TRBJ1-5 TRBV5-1 CASSLTGGRGGDQPQHF
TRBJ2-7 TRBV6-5 CASSRTGRTYEQYF
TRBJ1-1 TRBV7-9 CASSLIGQVTFF
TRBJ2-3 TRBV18 CASSPLEGTSTDTQYF
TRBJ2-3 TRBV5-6 CASSLQGAGDTQYF
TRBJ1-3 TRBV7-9 CASSPQSGGTSGNTIYF
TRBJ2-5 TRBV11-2 CASSWGGGETQYF
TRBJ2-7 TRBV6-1 CASSEISGSSYEQYF
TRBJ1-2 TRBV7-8 CASSLLKSTRGGEKEGYTF
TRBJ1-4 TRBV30 CAWSTGQGGEKLFF